The present T cell receptor beta chain was sequenced within a study of T cell repertoires in cytomegalovirus infection. In the study overall: The authors relied on CMV epitopes, both recently identified HLA-C-restricted and well-studied HLA-B-restricted. Through public TCR beta signatures, both CMV infection and matching HLA type were indicated.

General study results and limits: CMV carriers having the relevant HLA were flagged by cumulative public TCR beta family frequency. There were HLA-C-restricted CMV-specific TCR beta clonotypes dominating the ex vivo response.

CDR1 is SGHTA, CDR2 FQGNSA, per germline. This CDR3 has 14 residues. V lost 4 bases and J lost 6; bases outside the gene matches: 6. TCRdb recomputed calls from the reads with MiXCR, one row per CDR3 protein. The table includes about 890,000 distinct CDR3 sequences, around 31% detected once. Ten or more counts support this clonotype. The antigen is undetermined. This material consisted of cultured CD8+ T cells from PBMCs, taken from culture after CMV antigen stimulation. The source is a human donor in good health (CMV status not recorded). Some clones in this sample may be carry-over from other donors' samples. This chain links TRBV7-2 with TRBJ2-1; 7 bases line up with TRBD2. CDR3 bases: TGTGCCAGCAGCTGGGGGGGATCGGGCAATGAGCAGTTCTTC. Translating gives CASSWGGSGNEQFF.